This T cell receptor (beta chain) was captured by sequencing in a study of T cells after yellow fever vaccination. The sample holds many counts of this clonotype. Antigen: not known. TCRdb re-derived calls from the 5' RACE reads in MiXCR, one entry per CDR3 protein. The sample yields about 320,000 distinct CDR3 sequences, around 13% seen once. General study findings and limits: Post-booster samples contained most primary-vaccination clones (more than 95% CD4, 88% CD8).

The sample here was CD4+ T cells sorted from PBMCs, taken 15 days after the yellow fever booster vaccination. The sequence was collected from a man younger than 30 who received the YFV17D yellow fever vaccine.

The CDR3 DNA reads TGCGCCAGCAGCCAAGTATGGGCGGGTAATGAAAAACTGTTTTTT. It is translated as CASSQVWAGNEKLFF. This chain connects TRBV4-1 to TRBJ1-4; D ambiguous. CDR1 MGHRA and CDR2 YSYEKL come from the germline V gene. V dropped 1 base and J dropped 4 bases, with 10 bases sitting between them. The CDR3 is made up of 15 amino acids.